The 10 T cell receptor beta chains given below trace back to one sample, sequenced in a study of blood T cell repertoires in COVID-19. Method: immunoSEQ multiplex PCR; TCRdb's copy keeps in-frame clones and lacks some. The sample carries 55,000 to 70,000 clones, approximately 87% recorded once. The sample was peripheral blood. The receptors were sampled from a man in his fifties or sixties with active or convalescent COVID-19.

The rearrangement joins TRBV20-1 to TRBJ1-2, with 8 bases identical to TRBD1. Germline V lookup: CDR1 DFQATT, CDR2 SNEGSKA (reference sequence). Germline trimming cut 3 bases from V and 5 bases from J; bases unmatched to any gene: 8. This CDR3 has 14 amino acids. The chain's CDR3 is CSASRQGRDYGYTF. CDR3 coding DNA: TGCAGTGCTAGTAGACAGGGGCGAGATTATGGCTACACCTTC.

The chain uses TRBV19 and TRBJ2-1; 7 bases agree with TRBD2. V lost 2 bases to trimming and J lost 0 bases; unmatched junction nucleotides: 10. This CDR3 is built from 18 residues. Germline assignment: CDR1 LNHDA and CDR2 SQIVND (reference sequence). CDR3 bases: TGTGCCAGTAGTATAATAGTTAGACTAGCCTACTCCTACAATGAGCAGTTCTTC. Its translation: CASSIIVRLAYSYNEQFF.

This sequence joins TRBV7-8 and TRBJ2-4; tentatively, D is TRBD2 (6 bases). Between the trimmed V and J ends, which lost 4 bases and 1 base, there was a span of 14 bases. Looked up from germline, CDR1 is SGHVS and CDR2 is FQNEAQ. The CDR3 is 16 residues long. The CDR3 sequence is CASSSAGGGAKNIQYF. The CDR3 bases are TGTGCCAGCAGCTCAGCCGGTGGGGGGGCCAAAAACATTCAGTACTTC. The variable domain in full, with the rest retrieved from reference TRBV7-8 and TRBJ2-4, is GAGVSQSPRYKVAKRGQDVALRCDPISGHVSLFWYQQALGQGPEFLTYFQNEAQLDKSGLPSDRFFAERPEGSVSTLKIQRTQQEDSAVYLCASSSAGGGAKNIQYFGAGTRLSVL.

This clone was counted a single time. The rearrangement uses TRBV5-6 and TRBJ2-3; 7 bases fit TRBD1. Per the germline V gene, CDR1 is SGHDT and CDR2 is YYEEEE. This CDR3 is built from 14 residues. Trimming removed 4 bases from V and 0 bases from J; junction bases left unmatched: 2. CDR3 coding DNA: TGTGCCAGCAGCCGGGGACAGAGCACAGATACGCAGTATTTT. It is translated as CASSRGQSTDTQYF.

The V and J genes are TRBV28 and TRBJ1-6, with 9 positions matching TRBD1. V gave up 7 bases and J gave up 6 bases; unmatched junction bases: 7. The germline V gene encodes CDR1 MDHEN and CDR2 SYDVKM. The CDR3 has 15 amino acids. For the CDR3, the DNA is TGTGCCAGCACCCCAGGACAGGGGCGTAATTCACCCCTCCACTTT. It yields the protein CASTPGQGRNSPLHF.

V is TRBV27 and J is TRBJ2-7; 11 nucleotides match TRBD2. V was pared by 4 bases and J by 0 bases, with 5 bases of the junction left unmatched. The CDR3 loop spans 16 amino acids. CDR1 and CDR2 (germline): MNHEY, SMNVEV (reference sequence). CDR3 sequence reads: CASSSPTSGTSYEQYF. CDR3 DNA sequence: TGTGCCAGCAGTTCCCCGACTAGCGGGACCTCCTACGAGCAGTACTTC.

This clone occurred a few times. The DNA for the CDR3 is TGTGCCAGCAGTTTCACACGTTCACCCCTCCACTTT. This translates into CASSFTRSPLHF. The chain couples TRBV27 to TRBJ1-6, with D unclear. V was clipped by 3 bases and J by 9 bases, with 6 bases between them. CDR3 length: 12 amino acids. Per germline, CDR1 MNHEY and CDR2 SMNVEV (reference sequence).

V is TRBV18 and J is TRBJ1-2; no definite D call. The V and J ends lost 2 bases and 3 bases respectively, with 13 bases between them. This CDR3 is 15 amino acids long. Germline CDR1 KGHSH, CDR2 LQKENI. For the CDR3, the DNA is TGTGCCAGCTCACCATCAGGTCAATCCTACTATGGCTACACCTTC. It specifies CASSPSGQSYYGYTF.

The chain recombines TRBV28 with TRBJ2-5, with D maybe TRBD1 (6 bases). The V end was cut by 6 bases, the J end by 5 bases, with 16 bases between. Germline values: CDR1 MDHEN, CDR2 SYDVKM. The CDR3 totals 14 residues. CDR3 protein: CASSTGPWGETQYF. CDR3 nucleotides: TGTGCCAGCAGCACAGGGCCTTGGGGGGAGACCCAGTACTTC.

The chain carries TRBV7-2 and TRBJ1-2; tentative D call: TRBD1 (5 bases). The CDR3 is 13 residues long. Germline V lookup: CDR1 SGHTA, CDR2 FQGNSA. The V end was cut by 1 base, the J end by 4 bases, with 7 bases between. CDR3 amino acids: CASSLGQPYGYTF. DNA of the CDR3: TGTGCCAGCAGCTTAGGACAGCCCTATGGCTACACCTTC.